This TCR beta chain was documented in a study of beta chain features in type 1 diabetes. Study in general: The study examined about 100 million sorted cells across all samples. Study-level points and caveats: TCRB CDR3 length was moderately but significantly reduced in all four CD4+ subsets of Type 1 diabetes patients.

Post-sort purity exceeded 95% for all sorted populations. With respect to this clone: Its cognate antigen is unknown.

Every isolated RNA sample was fully reverse transcribed, so sequencing captured expressed TCRB transcripts. Clones were sequenced by immunoSEQ multiplex PCR, and TCRdb holds only the in-frame ones, with some missing. The sample has hundreds of thousands of clones, roughly 15% seen once. The CDR3 is 16 residues long. CDR1 and CDR2 (germline): SNHLY, FYNNEI. V gave up 0 bases and J gave up 4 bases, with 16 bases separating them. The rearrangement joins TRBV2 to TRBJ2-7; D remains ambiguous. The TCR sequence derives from a woman in her late teens or twenties in good health. The sample comprised naive CD4+ T cells from blood. As DNA, the CDR3 is TGTGCCAGCAGTGAAGCGCTTATCATCCTTGGATACGAGCAGTACTTC. This codes for CASSEALIILGYEQYF.